This T cell receptor (beta chain) appears in the sequencing data of a study of OX40 agonist ivuxolimab in advanced cancers. Study background: Eligibility admitted prior anti-PD-1, anti-PD-L1 or anti-CTLA-4 therapy; roughly 39% had some. Whole-study findings and limits: The study observed clonal expansion of CD4+ and CD8+ blood T cells by week 6 at 0.1 to 3.0 mg/kg.

This CDR3 spans 14 amino acids. Germline V gene lookup returns CDR1 SGHRS and CDR2 YFSETQ. V was shortened by 4 bases and J by 0 bases, with 9 bases between the two germline ends. The method was immunoSEQ multiplex PCR; TCRdb's version includes in-frame clones alone and lacks a portion of them. Altogether tens of thousands of clones are present, roughly 84% being singletons, with the ten largest covering roughly 15%. About this clone: Antigen: not known.

The sampling schedule covered blood at baseline, cycle 4 day 1, and cycle 7 day 1. The chain uses TRBV5-1 and TRBJ2-3; D gene unclear. Sequenced material: CD4+ or CD8+ T cells sorted from blood, taken in a trial of the OX40 agonist ivuxolimab. This TCR was sampled from an adult with an advanced solid tumor such as melanoma, head and neck, liver or kidney cancer. The CDR3 protein is CASSPPESTDTQYF. CDR3 DNA sequence: TGCGCCAGCAGCCCCCCGGAGAGCACAGATACGCAGTATTTT.